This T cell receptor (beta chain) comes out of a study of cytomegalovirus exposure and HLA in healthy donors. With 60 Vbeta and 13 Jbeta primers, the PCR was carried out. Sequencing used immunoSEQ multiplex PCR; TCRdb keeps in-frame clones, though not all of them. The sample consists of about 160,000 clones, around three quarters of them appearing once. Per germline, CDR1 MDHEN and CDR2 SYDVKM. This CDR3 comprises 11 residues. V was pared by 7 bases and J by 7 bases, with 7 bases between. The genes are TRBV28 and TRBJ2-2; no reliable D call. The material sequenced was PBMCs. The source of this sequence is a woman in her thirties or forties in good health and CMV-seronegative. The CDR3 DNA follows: TGTGCCAGCACTTACTTCGGGGAGCTGTTTTTT. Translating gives CASTYFGELFF. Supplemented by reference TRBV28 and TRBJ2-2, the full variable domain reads DVKVTQSSRYLVKRTGEKVFLECVQDMDHENMFWYRQDPGLGLRLIYFSYDVKMKEKGDIPEGYSVSREKKERFSLILESASTNQTSMYLCASTYFGELFFGEGSRLTVL.